This T cell receptor beta chain stems from a study of blood T cell repertoires in COVID-19. Study-level information: Researchers got acute and convalescent COVID-19 samples from the United States, Italy and Spain. PBMCs, B-cell-depleted T cells, or T cells provided the cDNA or gDNA that made up the material.

The CDR3 totals 16 residues. Per germline, CDR1 SGDLS and CDR2 YYNGEE. Trimming at V came to 0 bases and at J to 6 bases, leaving 8 bases not matched to a gene. Original processing notes: Reference gene primer amplification yielded estimated nucleated cell counts. Using immunoSEQ multiplex PCR, the repertoire was profiled, and TCRdb retains in-frame clones only, with some absent. Clonal size and the V and J genes are those of that table, whereas D and trimming came from the DNA. The table includes more than 300,000 clones, approximately 89% detected once. Seattle's cohort entered during active infection and was followed longitudinally.

The sequence was obtained from a woman aged 30 to 39 with COVID-19, enrolled during active disease. V and J are TRBV9 and TRBJ2-1; 8 bases agree with TRBD2. Sample: peripheral blood. The CDR3 spells CASSVVTTGGRNEQFF. The CDR3 DNA sequence: TGTGCCAGCAGCGTAGTTACTACGGGGGGGCGCAATGAGCAGTTCTTC.